Each of the 8 T cell receptor beta chains below was sequenced from the same sample in a study of identical twins. TCRdb re-derived calls from the 5' RACE reads in MiXCR, one entry per CDR3 protein. The data contain roughly 700,000 distinct CDR3 sequences, over 8.5% of them seen just once; the ten biggest clones take up 0.75% to 1%. These data also formed part of another study, on yellow fever vaccine responses in identical twins.

Sequences were obtained from PBMCs. The receptors shown here come from a woman between 18 and 30 years old in good health.

This clonotype occurred many times. The V call is TRBV29-1, the J call TRBJ2-6; D gene unclear. There are 12 residues in the CDR3. The V end was cut by 5 bases, the J end by 2 bases, with 4 bases between. Germline V gives CDR1 SQVTM, CDR2 ANQGSEA. CDR3 DNA sequence: TGCAGCGTTCTTACTGGGGCCAACGTCCTGACTTTC. Translating gives CSVLTGANVLTF.

This clonotype was recorded at least ten times. The chain recombines TRBV7-9 with TRBJ2-1, with TRBD2 matching 10 bases. The V gene's germline CDR1 is SEHNR and CDR2 FQNEAQ (reference sequence). Trimming removed 4 bases from V and 7 bases from J; junction bases left unmatched: 7. This CDR3 region has 15 residues. CDR3 coding DNA: TGTGCCAGCAGCTCCCCGGGACTAGCGTGGAATGAGCAGTTCTTC. It codes for CASSSPGLAWNEQFF. The full variable domain, with the rest looked up from reference TRBV7-9 and TRBJ2-1, is DTGVSQNPRHKITKRGQNVTFRCDPISEHNRLYWYRQTLGQGPEFLTYFQNEAQLEKSRLLSDRFSAERPKGSFSTLEIQRTEQGDSAMYLCASSSPGLAWNEQFFGPGTRLTVL.

This chain uses TRBV4-2 with TRBJ2-1; TRBD2 matches 8 bases. Germline V gene sequence: CDR1 LGHNA, CDR2 YNFKEQ. Germline trimming cut 4 bases from V and 7 bases from J; bases unmatched to any gene: 9. This CDR3 is 15 amino acids long. The CDR3 loop is CASSPGGQRDNEQFF. The CDR3 coding sequence is TGTGCCAGCAGCCCGGGGGGGCAAAGGGATAATGAGCAGTTCTTC.

This clonotype has ten or more counts. The chain links TRBV6-2 or TRBV6-3 to TRBJ2-7; the match to TRBD1 covers 9 bases. Germline CDR1 reads MNHEY; CDR2 reads SVGEGT. The trim removed 4 bases at V and 8 bases at J, leaving 9 bases unmatched. The CDR3 contains 14 residues. The CDR3 spells CASSSTDRGLKQYF. Written as DNA, the CDR3 is TGTGCCAGCAGTTCCACGGACAGGGGTCTGAAGCAGTACTTC.

This clonotype was observed at least ten times. The rearrangement uses TRBV7-6 and TRBJ1-5; possible D gene TRBD1, 6 bases. Germline CDR1 is SGHVS and CDR2 is FNYEAQ. This CDR3 has 13 amino acids. V was cut by 1 base and J by 5 bases, with 6 bases left in between. CDR3 loop: CASSLGTDQPQHF. The CDR3 region has the DNA TGTGCCAGCAGCTTAGGGACAGATCAGCCCCAGCATTTT.

The gene calls are TRBV23-1 and TRBJ2-3; either TRBD1 or TRBD2 may fit D (6 bases each). TRBV23-1 is marked as an open reading frame, function uncertain. The CDR3 length is 15 residues. V was pared by 3 bases and J by 2 bases, with 12 bases between. CDR3 region: CASSHPGGHTDTQYF. The CDR3 DNA is TGCGCCAGCAGTCACCCCGGGGGCCACACAGATACGCAGTATTTT.

In this sample, this clonotype turned up many times. The chain recombines TRBV5-4 with TRBJ2-1; TRBD1 aligns across 11 bases. Germline CDR1 SGHNT, CDR2 YYREEE (reference sequence). Unmatched junction bases numbered 6, after V lost 5 bases and J lost 5 bases. This CDR3 contains 15 residues. In nucleotides, the CDR3 is TGTGCCAGCAGACGGACAGGGGGCCGGGACAATGAGCAGTTCTTC. Translated, it gives CASRRTGGRDNEQFF.

This clonotype was seen at least ten times. V is TRBV29-1 and J is TRBJ2-7, with 7 positions matching TRBD1. The V segment lost 6 bases and the J segment 0 bases; nucleotides outside the gene matches: 8. Germline V CDR1 and CDR2: SQVTM, ANQGSEA. The CDR3 length is 14 residues. The CDR3 nucleotides are TGCAGCGTGGGGACAGATTTATTCTCCTACGAGCAGTACTTC. It specifies CSVGTDLFSYEQYF.